Following are 30 T cell receptor beta chains from one sample sequenced in a study of blood T cell repertoires in COVID-19. Profiling relied on immunoSEQ multiplex PCR, and the TCRdb table lists in-frame clones only, not all of them. The table lists approximately 300,000 clones, more than 70% of them singletons. Sequenced sample: peripheral blood. The source is a woman aged 50 to 60 with acute or convalescent COVID-19.

The chain is built from TRBV6-6 and TRBJ1-5, with D perhaps matching TRBD1 (5 bases). Germline CDR1 is MNHNY and CDR2 is SVGAGI (reference sequence). V lost 2 bases, J lost 5 bases, and 13 bases lay in between. The CDR3 covers 15 residues. CDR3 in DNA: TGTGCCAGCAGTTACGCGGACATGGCTCATCAGCCCCAGCATTTT. This encodes CASSYADMAHQPQHF.

This rearrangement joins TRBV28 to TRBJ2-3; 7 bases agree with TRBD2. Per the germline V gene, CDR1 is MDHEN and CDR2 is SYDVKM. With 2 bases clipped from V and 8 bases from J, the junction kept 4 bases outside the gene matches. The length of the CDR3 is 13 residues. In nucleotides, the CDR3 is TGTGCCAGCAGTTTAGAAATAGCGGGTACGCAGTATTTT. Translated, it gives CASSLEIAGTQYF.

The chain recombines TRBV19 with TRBJ2-1; the match to TRBD2 covers 8 bases. Per the germline V gene, CDR1 is LNHDA and CDR2 is SQIVND (reference sequence). The CDR3 covers 17 residues. Losses at the gene ends were 7 bases for V and 1 base for J; bases not matched to a gene: 12. CDR3 amino acids: CASKRWGSGISYNEQFF. The CDR3 DNA reads TGTGCCAGTAAGCGCTGGGGTAGCGGGATATCCTACAATGAGCAGTTCTTC.

The chain recombines TRBV30 with TRBJ1-5; unclear D gene. Germline V gene sequence: CDR1 GTSNPN, CDR2 SVGIG (reference sequence). The CDR3 sequence is 16 residues long. V lost 2 bases and J lost 7, with 21 bases in between. This chain's CDR3 is CAWSTRIVAGDQPQHF. The CDR3 bases are TGTGCCTGGAGTACACGAATCGTGGCGGGCGACCAGCCCCAGCATTTT.

CDR3 in DNA: TGTGCCACCAGTGACCCGGGGAAAGATGACACCATATATTTT. Its protein is CATSDPGKDDTIYF. The chain couples TRBV24-1 to TRBJ1-3, with unresolved D. The CDR3 loop spans 14 amino acids. CDR1 is KGHDR, CDR2 SFDVKD, per germline. The V and J ends lost 4 bases and 8 bases respectively, with 14 bases between them.

V and J are TRBV27 and TRBJ2-7; 7 positions match TRBD1. This CDR3 is built from 14 residues. From germline, CDR1 is MNHEY and CDR2 SMNVEV (reference sequence). Trimming removed 2 bases from V and 2 bases from J; junction bases left unmatched: 3. This CDR3 is CASSLAGGPYEQYF. The CDR3 nucleotides are TGTGCCAGCAGTTTAGCAGGGGGACCCTACGAGCAGTACTTC.

Regarding this clone: An end of the junction differs from the germline gene, which may be a read error. The chain couples TRBV28 to TRBJ2-4; 12 nucleotides line up with TRBD2. The length of the CDR3 is 16 residues. Germline V gives CDR1 MDHEN, CDR2 SYDVKM. CDR3 in amino acids: CASSLLASGRAPLIIF. CDR3 bases: TGTGCCAGCAGTTTATTGGCTAGCGGGAGGGCCCCCCTCATCATCTTC.

The genes are TRBV29-1 and TRBJ2-1; D uncertain. This CDR3 is built from 13 residues. V was trimmed by 7 bases and J by 0 bases, leaving 10 bases between them. Germline CDR1 SQVTM, CDR2 ANQGSEA. CDR3: CSAGASSYNEQFF. DNA for the CDR3: TGCAGCGCAGGCGCGAGCTCCTACAATGAGCAGTTCTTC.

The CDR3 DNA reads TGTGCCAGCAGTGAATTCGTCTCCTACGAGCAGTACTTC. It codes for CASSEFVSYEQYF. The chain carries TRBV6-1 and TRBJ2-7; D remains ambiguous. The CDR3 covers 13 residues. Germline CDR1 and CDR2: MNHNS and SASEGT. V was pared by 2 bases and J by 0 bases, with 5 bases between.

V and J are TRBV4-3 and TRBJ2-7; 12 positions match TRBD2. V lost 1 base, J lost 6 bases, and 4 bases stayed unmatched. The CDR3 contains 15 residues. Germline CDR1 reads LGHNA; CDR2 reads YSLEER. The CDR3 is CASSQVLAGGREQYF. The CDR3 nucleotides read TGCGCCAGCAGCCAAGTCCTAGCGGGAGGGCGCGAGCAGTACTTC.

The V call is TRBV4-2, the J call TRBJ2-7, with 7 bases that match TRBD2. J was trimmed by 1 base and V by 0 bases; bases with no gene match: 6. Germline CDR1 LGHNA, CDR2 YNFKEQ. This CDR3 is 16 amino acids long. CDR3 bases: TGTGCCAGCAGCCAAGAGGGGCTAGCGGCGTCCTACGAGCAGTACTTC. Residues: CASSQEGLAASYEQYF.

The J gene is TRBJ1-1, the V gene TRBV5-4, with TRBD1 identical over 7 bases. The CDR3 spans 14 residues. CDR1 is SGHNT, CDR2 YYREEE, per germline (reference sequence). With 3 bases clipped from V and 2 bases from J, the junction kept 4 bases outside the gene matches. In DNA form, the CDR3 reads TGTGCCAGCAGCTCCGGACAGGTCAACACTGAAGCTTTCTTT. This codes for CASSSGQVNTEAFF.

This clone appeared a few times. V is TRBV28 and J is TRBJ2-7; 8 bases align to TRBD2. Per germline, CDR1 MDHEN and CDR2 SYDVKM. The CDR3 contains 15 residues. After removal of 7 bases from V and 5 bases from J, the junction contained 13 bases not matched to a gene. CDR3 region: CASTTGGESRNEQYF. The CDR3, as DNA: TGTGCCAGCACCACCGGGGGGGAGTCACGCAACGAGCAGTACTTC.

This chain uses TRBV7-6 with TRBJ2-2; 8 positions agree with TRBD2. The CDR3 runs to 18 residues. Germline CDR1 and CDR2: SGHVS and FNYEAQ. With 5 bases clipped from V and 6 bases from J, the junction kept 17 bases outside the gene matches. CDR3 protein: CASSQARGVAGRAGELFF. The CDR3 nucleotides are TGTGCCAGCAGCCAAGCTCGGGGGGTAGCGGGACGGGCCGGGGAGCTGTTTTTT. Using reference TRBV7-6 and TRBJ2-2 for the parts outside the CDR3, the full variable domain is GAGVSQSPRYKVTKRGQDVALRCDPISGHVSLYWYRQALGQGPEFLTYFNYEAQQDKSGLPNDRFSAERPEGSISTLTIQRTEQRDSAMYRCASSQARGVAGRAGELFFGEGSRLTVL.

This rearrangement joins TRBV27 to TRBJ2-7; 8 bases fit TRBD1. Germline CDR1 is MNHEY and CDR2 is SMNVEV (reference sequence). This CDR3 contains 18 residues. After removal of 0 bases from V and 3 bases from J, the junction contained 13 bases not matched to a gene. The CDR3 here is CASSLSIAVPGQVYEQYF. For the CDR3, the DNA is TGTGCCAGCAGTTTATCTATTGCCGTTCCGGGACAGGTCTACGAGCAGTACTTC.

This clone was counted once. The rearrangement joins TRBV9 to TRBJ1-1, with D possibly being TRBD1 (6 bases). The CDR3 contains 14 residues. The germline gives CDR1 SGDLS, CDR2 YYNGEE. V lost 1 base and J lost 1, with 8 bases in between. CDR3 protein: CASSVLGQNTEAFF. The CDR3 DNA sequence: TGTGCCAGCAGCGTATTGGGACAGAACACTGAAGCTTTCTTT.

This rearrangement joins TRBV5-6 to TRBJ1-4, with 7 bases lining up with TRBD1. Per the germline V gene, CDR1 is SGHDT and CDR2 is YYEEEE. The CDR3 has 15 amino acids. The V and J ends lost 2 bases and 3 bases, in that order; junction bases with no gene match: 4. The CDR3 DNA reads TGTGCCAGCAGCTTCTCCGGGACAGCTAATGAAAAACTGTTTTTT. Translated: CASSFSGTANEKLFF.

The CDR3 DNA follows: TGTGCCAGCAGCGCCCGGGACAGGAGCCTCCTAAACTATGGCTACACCTTC. Its translation is CASSARDRSLLNYGYTF. This chain connects TRBV9 to TRBJ1-2; 8 bases fit TRBD1. Trimming at V came to 3 bases and at J to 2 bases, leaving 12 bases not matched to a gene. Per germline, CDR1 SGDLS and CDR2 YYNGEE. CDR3 length: 17 amino acids.

The chain is built from TRBV30 and TRBJ1-2; a weak D match, TRBD1 (5 bases). Germline CDR1 is GTSNPN and CDR2 is SVGIG (reference sequence). Between the trimmed V and J ends, which lost 0 bases and 4 bases, there was a span of 15 bases. The CDR3 extends over 15 amino acids. CDR3 nucleotide sequence: TGTGCCTGGAGTGTAGGGTCCCCCGGGGGCTATGGCTACACCTTC. Protein sequence: CAWSVGSPGGYGYTF.

The genes are TRBV19 and TRBJ1-5, with a tentative D call TRBD1 (6 bases). CDR1 is LNHDA, CDR2 SQIVND, per germline (reference sequence). The length of the CDR3 is 16 residues. The V and J ends lost 0 bases and 7 bases respectively, with 16 bases between them. DNA of the CDR3: TGTGCCAGTAGTATAGATGCGGGGGGAGGGGGACAGCCCCAGCATTTT. This codes for CASSIDAGGGGQPQHF.

The rearrangement joins TRBV7-2 to TRBJ2-3; D is perhaps TRBD1 (6 bases). The CDR3 is 14 amino acids. The V end lost 1 base, the J end lost 2 bases, and 7 bases lay between the germline ends. CDR1 is SGHTA and CDR2 is FQGNSA in the germline V gene. For the CDR3, the DNA is TGTGCCAGCAGCTTAGAGGGGGTCACAGATACGCAGTATTTT. Protein sequence: CASSLEGVTDTQYF.

The gene calls are TRBV3-1 (or the pseudogene TRBV3-2) and TRBJ1-2; the match to TRBD1 covers 7 bases. Per germline, CDR1 LGHDT and CDR2 YNNKEL (reference sequence). The CDR3 spans 11 residues. V was pared by 9 bases and J by 8 bases, with 6 bases of the junction left unmatched. CDR3 region: CASSTGFGYTF. For the CDR3, the DNA is TGTGCCAGTTCGACAGGGTTCGGCTACACCTTC.

This chain connects TRBV7-9 to TRBJ2-7; maybe TRBD1 (6 bases). CDR1 and CDR2 from the germline V gene are SEHNR and FQNEAQ (reference sequence). There are 13 residues in the CDR3. The germline V and J ends were trimmed by 2 bases and 6 bases, with 11 bases remaining between them. CDR3 sequence (DNA): TGTGCCAGCAGCTTACTACAGGGTGGCGAGCAGTACTTC. As protein: CASSLLQGGEQYF.

The chain recombines TRBV7-8 with TRBJ2-5; tentative D call: TRBD1 (5 bases). Germline CDR1 SGHVS, CDR2 FQNEAQ. This CDR3 is 15 amino acids long. V lost 2 bases and J lost 2, with 12 bases in between. CDR3 in DNA: TGTGCCAGCAGCTTAACGCAGGGCCAGCAAGAGACCCAGTACTTC. This gives the protein CASSLTQGQQETQYF.

This clone was seen once. Other DNA sequences in the same sample also yield this CDR3. This chain links TRBV7-2 with TRBJ2-5, with D perhaps matching TRBD2 (7 bases). The CDR3 covers 14 residues. Trimming pared 1 base from V and 4 bases from J, leaving 10 bases between. Germline lookup yields CDR1 SGHTA and CDR2 FQGNSA. The CDR3 protein is CASSLGGGGETQYF. The CDR3 DNA sequence: TGTGCCAGCAGCTTAGGAGGGGGGGGAGAGACCCAGTACTTC.

This clone was seen once. CDR3 region: CASSAQGGETQYF. For the CDR3, the DNA is TGTGCCAGCAGTGCCCAGGGGGGAGAGACCCAGTACTTC. V gene TRBV28 combines with J gene TRBJ2-5; maybe TRBD1 (7 bases). The CDR3 runs 13 residues. The germline V and J ends were trimmed by 5 bases and 4 bases, with 11 bases remaining between them. CDR1 and CDR2 (germline): MDHEN, SYDVKM.

The rearrangement joins TRBV7-9 to TRBJ2-2; 9 bases agree with TRBD2. V trimming: 6 bases; J trimming: 7 bases; junction bases outside the gene matches: 9. The CDR3 consists of 15 residues. In germline, CDR1 is SEHNR, CDR2 FQNEAQ (reference sequence). Written as DNA, the CDR3 is TGTGCCAGCAGATACGTAGCGGGAGCGGGCGGGGAGCTGTTTTTT. Translation: CASRYVAGAGGELFF. Looking up the rest from reference TRBV7-9 and TRBJ2-2 gives the full variable domain: DTGVSQNPRHKITKRGQNVTFRCDPISEHNRLYWYRQTLGQGPEFLTYFQNEAQLEKSRLLSDRFSAERPKGSFSTLEIQRTEQGDSAMYLCASRYVAGAGGELFFGEGSRLTVL.

V usage is TRBV6-5 and J usage is TRBJ1-6, with a weak D call TRBD1 (5 bases). The CDR3 spans 14 residues. Per germline, CDR1 MNHEY and CDR2 SVGAGI. V lost 2 bases, J lost 7 bases, and 9 bases lay in between. CDR3 bases: TGTGCCAGCAGTTACGAACGGACAAATTCACCCCTCCACTTT. This encodes CASSYERTNSPLHF.

This sequence joins TRBV5-4 and TRBJ1-5, with 10 bases that match TRBD1. V trimming: 4 bases; J trimming: 7 bases; junction bases outside the gene matches: 8. Germline CDR1 reads SGHNT; CDR2 reads YYREEE (reference sequence). This CDR3 spans 15 amino acids. The CDR3 here is CASSHGTGEEQPQHF. The CDR3 coding sequence is TGTGCCAGCAGCCACGGGACAGGGGAGGAACAGCCCCAGCATTTT.

This chain uses TRBV4-3 with TRBJ1-2; 8 bases are shared with TRBD1. V lost 2 bases to trimming and J lost 0 bases; unmatched junction nucleotides: 2. CDR1 and CDR2 (germline): LGHNA, YSLEER. The CDR3 sequence is 15 residues long. The CDR3 region has the DNA TGCGCCAGCAGCCAAAGGACAGGGTCTAACTATGGCTACACCTTC. Protein: CASSQRTGSNYGYTF.